Given below is one T cell receptor beta chain in context. This sample is drawn from a study of blood T cell repertoires in COVID-19. Study information: Sites across the United States, Italy and Spain contributed samples from acute and convalescent COVID-19. Nucleic acid was either cDNA or gDNA, and it came from T cells, B-cell-depleted T cells, or PBMCs.

In the original workflow: Amplification of reference gene primers was used by the study to estimate nucleated cell counts. Generated by immunoSEQ multiplex PCR, the TCRdb table keeps only in-frame clones and is missing some. V and J calls and clone size follow that table, whereas D and trimming were derived from the DNA. The sample has 20,000 to 25,000 clones; 86% are singletons. Germline assignment: CDR1 SEHNR and CDR2 FQNEAQ (reference sequence). The CDR3 covers 18 residues. V was pared by 4 bases and J by 4 bases, with 9 bases of the junction left unmatched. The source is a woman of 80 years or more with active or convalescent COVID-19. Material for sequencing was peripheral blood. This sequence joins TRBV7-9 and TRBJ2-6; TRBD1 matches 11 bases. The CDR3 nucleotides are TGTGCCAGCAGCTCTGGGACAGGGGGAACCAGGGGGGCCAACGTCCTGACTTTC. Translating gives CASSSGTGGTRGANVLTF. Complete variable domain (other parts from reference TRBV7-9 and TRBJ2-6): DTGVSQNPRHKITKRGQNVTFRCDPISEHNRLYWYRQTLGQGPEFLTYFQNEAQLEKSRLLSDRFSAERPKGSFSTLEIQRTEQGDSAMYLCASSSGTGGTRGANVLTFGAGSRLTVL.